These 27 T cell receptor beta chains originate from one sample sequenced in a study of T cell repertoires in cytomegalovirus infection. These TCRs are of unknown antigen specificity. One entry per CDR3 protein, called by TCRdb with MiXCR from the reads. The sample has approximately 730,000 distinct CDR3 sequences; approximately 33% are singletons. Sequenced here: cultured PBMCs, sampled from culture after CMV antigen stimulation. The receptors come from a human donor in good health (CMV status not recorded). Some clones in this sample may be carry-over from other donors' samples.

This clonotype came up a few times. The rearrangement links TRBV10-3 to TRBJ2-7; D perhaps matches TRBD2 (5 bases). CDR1 and CDR2 from the germline V gene are ENHRY and SYGVKD. This CDR3 spans 15 amino acids. Trimming shortened V by 6 bases and J by 2 bases, and 17 bases separated the two germline ends. CDR3 sequence: CAIRSTSARAYEQYF. The CDR3 DNA is TGTGCCATCAGATCAACTAGTGCCCGAGCCTACGAGCAGTACTTC.

This clonotype turned up a few times. V gene TRBV28 combines with J gene TRBJ1-1, with no clear D. The CDR3 spans 12 residues. CDR1 and CDR2 (germline): MDHEN, SYDVKM. The V end was cut by 7 bases, the J end by 0 bases, with 6 bases between. CDR3 DNA sequence: TGTGCCAGCACTACAGTGAACACTGAAGCTTTCTTT. This gives the protein CASTTVNTEAFF. The full variable domain, with the rest looked up from reference TRBV28 and TRBJ1-1, is DVKVTQSSRYLVKRTGEKVFLECVQDMDHENMFWYRQDPGLGLRLIYFSYDVKMKEKGDIPEGYSVSREKKERFSLILESASTNQTSMYLCASTTVNTEAFFGQGTRLTVV.

There are a few counts of this clonotype. The chain has TRBV2 and TRBJ2-5; tentative D call: TRBD1 (6 bases). CDR3 length equals 14 residues. V gave up 6 bases and J gave up 4 bases, with 15 bases separating them. CDR1 is SNHLY, CDR2 FYNNEI, per germline. The CDR3 reads CASSDTGTRETQYF. The CDR3 DNA follows: TGTGCCAGCAGCGACACAGGGACGAGAGAGACCCAGTACTTC.

The rearrangement uses TRBV12-3 or TRBV12-4 and TRBJ1-2; 7 bases map to TRBD1. The J segment lost 3 bases and the V segment lost 2 bases, leaving 6 bases of the junction unmatched. The CDR3 has 15 residues. The CDR3 DNA sequence: TGTGCCAGCAGTTTAAGACAGGGTCCCCACTATGGCTACACCTTC. It encodes CASSLRQGPHYGYTF.

This clonotype was observed a handful of times. V gene TRBV6-1 combines with J gene TRBJ1-1, with D unresolved. V lost 6 bases, J lost 0 bases, and 8 bases lay in between. The CDR3 spans 13 residues. Germline V gene sequence: CDR1 MNHNS, CDR2 SASEGT. CDR3 sequence reads: CASRLGLNTEAFF. The CDR3 DNA is TGTGCCAGCAGGTTGGGTTTGAACACTGAAGCTTTCTTT.

This clonotype has just a few counts. The chain joins TRBV20-1 to TRBJ2-7, with TRBD1 matching over 7 bases. The ends lost 1 base at V and 5 bases at J; junction bases unmatched: 5. CDR3 length: 13 amino acids. Germline lookup yields CDR1 DFQATT and CDR2 SNEGSKA (reference sequence). CDR3 region: CSARADRVNEQYF. Here the CDR3 DNA reads TGCAGTGCTAGAGCCGACAGGGTGAACGAGCAGTACTTC.

This clonotype has more than one count but fewer than ten. This chain uses TRBV7-3 with TRBJ2-7, with 9 bases that match TRBD2. Germline assignment: CDR1 SGHTA and CDR2 FQGTGA. The CDR3 covers 14 residues. J was trimmed by 5 bases and V by 1 base; bases with no gene match: 3. The CDR3 is CASSLSGREDEQYF. The CDR3 bases are TGTGCCAGCAGCTTAAGCGGGAGGGAGGACGAGCAGTACTTC.

This clonotype showed up just a few times. The rearrangement joins TRBV6-6 to TRBJ2-5, with D unclear. Germline loops: CDR1 MNHNY, CDR2 SVGAGI (reference sequence). V was shortened by 5 bases and J by 4 bases, with 14 bases between the two germline ends. CDR3 size: 14 residues. The CDR3 nucleotides read TGTGCCAGCAGTGGGGTGGTCGAGGTAGAGACCCAGTACTTC. This encodes CASSGVVEVETQYF.

The chain combines TRBV6-1 with TRBJ2-1, with a weak D call TRBD2 (7 bases). Germline CDR1 and CDR2: MNHNS and SASEGT. V gave up 5 bases and J gave up 6 bases, with 20 bases separating them. There are 16 residues in the CDR3. CDR3 nucleotides: TGTGCCAGCAGTTCGGGGGTGGGGGGGGCCCTCAATGAGCAGTTCTTC. Its protein is CASSSGVGGALNEQFF.

The chain combines TRBV6-1 with TRBJ1-5; a weak D match, TRBD1 (6 bases). This CDR3 contains 14 residues. The V gene lost 6 bases and the J gene lost 7 bases, with 16 bases spanning the gap. Germline loops: CDR1 MNHNS, CDR2 SASEGT. The CDR3 DNA sequence: TGTGCCAGCAGGCTCGGGGGGCTGAGACAGCCCCAGCATTTT. Translating gives CASRLGGLRQPQHF.

This clonotype was counted only a few times. In DNA, the CDR3 is TGTGCCAGCAGGGGAGAAGATACGCAGTATTTT. Protein: CASRGEDTQYF. The chain joins TRBV7-2 to TRBJ2-3; tentatively, D is TRBD2 (5 bases). V was shortened by 6 bases and J by 5 bases, with 6 bases between the two germline ends. The V gene's germline CDR1 is SGHTA and CDR2 FQGNSA. The CDR3 is 11 amino acids.

This chain uses TRBV2 with TRBJ2-2; D is possibly TRBD1 or TRBD2 (5 bases each). The CDR3 runs to 16 residues. Germline V gives CDR1 SNHLY, CDR2 FYNNEI. The V end lost 4 bases, the J end lost 6 bases, and 18 bases lay between the germline ends. CDR3 nucleotide sequence: TGTGCCAGCAGTGTGATCCCGCCTAGGGACGCCGGGGAGCTGTTTTTT. This sequence encodes CASSVIPPRDAGELFF.

The chain employs TRBV6-2 or TRBV6-3 and TRBJ1-2; 7 positions match TRBD1. With 0 bases clipped from V and 2 bases from J, the junction kept 9 bases outside the gene matches. From germline, CDR1 is MNHEY and CDR2 SVGEGT. This CDR3 contains 17 residues. The CDR3 sequence: CASSYSTWDSVNYGYTF. CDR3 DNA: TGTGCCAGCAGTTACTCCACCTGGGACAGTGTCAACTATGGCTACACCTTC.

The chain carries TRBV19 and TRBJ1-4; 7 bases line up with TRBD1. Germline V lookup: CDR1 LNHDA, CDR2 SQIVND (reference sequence). J lost 5 bases, V lost 8 bases, and 5 bases had no gene match. CDR3 length equals 13 residues. For the CDR3, the DNA is TGTGCCAGTGGTGACAGGGTAAATGAAAAACTGTTTTTT. Protein: CASGDRVNEKLFF. Based on the CDR3 plus reference TRBV19 and TRBJ1-4, the full variable domain is DGGITQSPKYLFRKEGQNVTLSCEQNLNHDAMYWYRQDPGQGLRLIYYSQIVNDFQKGDIAEGYSVSREKKESFPLTVTSAQKNPTAFYLCASGDRVNEKLFFGSGTQLSVL.

V is TRBV7-3 and J is TRBJ2-1, with 11 bases matching TRBD2. CDR1 is SGHTA, CDR2 FQGTGA, per germline. V shed 7 bases and J 7 bases; nucleotides not matched to a gene: 9. There are 15 residues in the CDR3. The CDR3 coding sequence is TGTGCCAGCACCAGGCTAGCGGGGGGCCAGAATGAGCAGTTCTTC. Translated, it gives CASTRLAGGQNEQFF.

This clonotype was seen more than once but under ten times. The chain is built from TRBV6-6 and TRBJ1-5; TRBD1 is a possible D gene (5 bases). CDR1 is MNHNY, CDR2 SVGAGI, per germline (reference sequence). CDR3 size: 13 residues. V dropped 6 bases and J dropped 0 bases, with 6 bases sitting between them. In DNA, the CDR3 is TGTGCCAGCAGGACAGTTAGCAATCAGCCCCAGCATTTT. This sequence encodes CASRTVSNQPQHF.

This chain connects TRBV27 to TRBJ2-3; D is unresolved. V was shortened by 6 bases and J by 4 bases, with 11 bases between the two germline ends. The CDR3 extends over 13 amino acids. Germline V lookup: CDR1 MNHEY, CDR2 SMNVEV (reference sequence). The CDR3 here is CASRGIASDTQYF. For the CDR3, the DNA is TGTGCCAGCAGGGGGATAGCCTCAGATACGCAGTATTTT.

The chain combines TRBV7-6 with TRBJ2-4; 8 nucleotides line up with TRBD1. J was trimmed by 3 bases and V by 4 bases; bases with no gene match: 14. CDR1 is SGHVS and CDR2 is FNYEAQ in the germline V gene. This CDR3 has 18 amino acids. CDR3 residues: CASSSPRQGNDGKNIQYF. CDR3 bases: TGTGCCAGCAGCTCCCCCCGACAGGGGAACGATGGCAAAAACATTCAGTACTTC.

This clonotype was detected a few times. This rearrangement joins TRBV7-9 to TRBJ2-3, with D unclear. The CDR3 loop spans 13 amino acids. CDR1 and CDR2 from the germline V gene are SEHNR and FQNEAQ (reference sequence). Trimming pared 5 bases from V and 8 bases from J, leaving 14 bases between. CDR3 protein: CASSQPLFLTQYF. DNA of the CDR3: TGTGCCAGCAGCCAACCACTATTCCTTACGCAGTATTTT.

This CDR3 is CASSFGGIYEQYF. Written as DNA, the CDR3 is TGTGCCAGCAGCTTCGGCGGGATCTACGAGCAGTACTTC. The rearrangement joins TRBV7-9 to TRBJ2-7, with D possibly matching TRBD2 (6 bases). Per germline, CDR1 SEHNR and CDR2 FQNEAQ (reference sequence). Trimming cost V 3 bases and J 3 bases, with 9 bases left between them. The CDR3 extends over 13 amino acids.

This clonotype was counted between two and nine times. This chain connects TRBV12-5 to TRBJ1-5, with D perhaps TRBD1 (6 bases). CDR1 is LGHNT, CDR2 FRNRAP, per germline. This CDR3 has 16 amino acids. With 6 bases removed from V and 2 bases from J, the gap between germline ends came to 17 bases. The CDR3 region has the DNA TGTGCTAGTGGCCAAGCCAGGGGTTTGCGCAATCAGCCCCAGCATTTT. Its translation is CASGQARGLRNQPQHF.

J is TRBJ2-1 and V is TRBV11-2; no clear D gene. This CDR3 is 15 amino acids long. The germline gives CDR1 SGHAT, CDR2 FQNNGV. V lost 7 bases, J lost 0 bases, and 13 bases lay in between. Written as DNA, the CDR3 is TGTGCCAGCAACCGAGGCCTGAGCTCCTACAATGAGCAGTTCTTC. It codes for CASNRGLSSYNEQFF.

V usage is TRBV12-5 and J usage is TRBJ2-3, with 8 bases identical to TRBD2. The CDR3 contains 14 residues. After removal of 2 bases from V and 5 bases from J, the junction contained 3 bases not matched to a gene. Germline CDR1 is LGHNT and CDR2 is FRNRAP. This chain's CDR3 is CASGLSGGGDTQYF. CDR3 DNA sequence: TGTGCTAGTGGTTTGAGCGGGGGCGGAGATACGCAGTATTTT.

This clonotype has a count of ten or more. J is TRBJ1-5 and V is TRBV7-2, with 10 bases lining up with TRBD1. J was trimmed by 7 bases and V by 1 base; bases with no gene match: 4. The CDR3 extends over 15 amino acids. Germline V gives CDR1 SGHTA, CDR2 FQGNSA. CDR3 in DNA: TGTGCCAGCAGCTTAGGGACAGGGGGAGGACAGCCCCAGCATTTT. It codes for CASSLGTGGGQPQHF.

This sequence joins TRBV6-1 and TRBJ2-1; D gene unclear. Trimming removed 1 base from V and 0 bases from J, with 10 bases in between. The CDR3 totals 16 residues. Germline CDR1 MNHNS, CDR2 SASEGT. The CDR3 is CASSEEVFSSYNEQFF. DNA for the CDR3: TGTGCCAGCAGTGAAGAGGTCTTCAGCTCCTACAATGAGCAGTTCTTC.

This clonotype was picked up one time. The chain recombines TRBV12-3 or TRBV12-4 with TRBJ2-3; D not resolved. V was trimmed by 7 bases and J by 0 bases, leaving 8 bases between them. This CDR3 is 13 amino acids long. DNA for the CDR3: TGTGCCAGCATGTGTGCGAGCACAGATACGCAGTATTTT. This sequence encodes CASMCASTDTQYF.

This clonotype was observed a handful of times. The chain uses TRBV11-3 and TRBJ2-2; D remains ambiguous. The CDR3 runs 14 residues. Between the trimmed V and J ends, which lost 0 bases and 6 bases, there was a span of 8 bases. The germline V gene encodes CDR1 SGHNT and CDR2 YENEEA. The DNA for the CDR3 is TGTGCCAGCAGCTTAGATCTAAGCTCCGGGGAGCTGTTTTTT. Protein product: CASSLDLSSGELFF.